The 23 T cell receptor beta chains listed next were all sequenced from one sample in a study of cytotoxic CD8 clonotypes in ibrutinib-treated CLL. TCRdb's copy holds only in-frame clones and misses some; the assay was immunoSEQ multiplex PCR. The sample records a few hundred thousand clones, around 66% being singletons. The input for sequencing was PBMCs, taken after 36 months of ibrutinib treatment. These receptors were taken from a human donor with chronic lymphocytic leukemia.

The chain uses TRBV10-3 and TRBJ1-2, with unresolved D. CDR1 ENHRY and CDR2 SYGVKD come from the germline V gene. This CDR3 region has 12 residues. V lost 2 bases to trimming and J lost 5 bases, with 6 bases between them. The CDR3 DNA sequence: TGTGCCATCAGTGAGAATAGGTATGGCTACACCTTC. Translated: CAISENRYGYTF.

This clone was detected only a few times. The V and J genes are TRBV6-1 and TRBJ1-1; 9 bases map to TRBD1. The CDR3 sequence is 15 residues long. V lost 8 bases, J lost 4 bases, and 11 bases stayed unmatched. Germline lookup yields CDR1 MNHNS and CDR2 SASEGT. Here the CDR3 DNA reads TGTGCCAGCGGGTCCGGGACAGGGCTGGCCACTGAAGCTTTCTTT. It translates to CASGSGTGLATEAFF.

The chain employs TRBV14 and TRBJ2-7; no clear D gene. This CDR3 comprises 14 residues. V dropped 3 bases and J dropped 1 base, with 10 bases sitting between them. Germline values: CDR1 SGHDN, CDR2 FVKESK. This CDR3 is CASSHNRWSYEQYF. The CDR3 DNA sequence: TGTGCCAGCAGCCATAACCGGTGGTCCTACGAGCAGTACTTC.

V gene TRBV11-3 combines with J gene TRBJ2-1; possible D gene TRBD2, 6 bases. V was cut by 1 base and J by 7 bases, with 11 bases left in between. Germline lookup yields CDR1 SGHNT and CDR2 YENEEA. There are 14 residues in the CDR3. CDR3 residues: CASSLGGLANEQFF. The DNA of the CDR3 is TGTGCCAGCAGCTTAGGGGGACTTGCAAATGAGCAGTTCTTC.

This clone was seen a single time. This sequence joins TRBV14 and TRBJ2-5; 13 bases fit TRBD2. The length of the CDR3 is 13 residues. J lost 5 bases, V lost 6 bases, and 0 bases had no gene match. Germline CDR1 and CDR2: SGHDN and FVKESK. The CDR3 sequence: CASRTSGRETQYF. The CDR3 DNA sequence: TGTGCCAGCAGGACTAGCGGGAGGGAGACCCAGTACTTC.

The chain links TRBV6-6 to TRBJ1-5; a possible D gene is TRBD1 (5 bases). From germline, CDR1 is MNHNY and CDR2 SVGAGI (reference sequence). The CDR3 runs to 15 residues. Trimming took 4 bases from V and 3 from J, leaving 13 bases between them. CDR3 nucleotide sequence: TGTGCCAGCAGTTTTTCGGGGGGAAACAATCAGCCCCAGCATTTT. The encoded protein is CASSFSGGNNQPQHF.

V gene TRBV5-1 combines with J gene TRBJ1-3, with TRBD1 matching over 9 bases. This CDR3 has 16 amino acids. V was pared by 4 bases and J by 4 bases, with 9 bases of the junction left unmatched. Germline CDR1 is SGHRS and CDR2 is YFSETQ. The CDR3 DNA is TGCGCCAGCAGCAGATACGGGACAGGGAACGGAAACACCATATATTTT. It is translated as CASSRYGTGNGNTIYF.

The gene calls are TRBV29-1 and TRBJ2-5; 10 positions match TRBD2. This CDR3 spans 17 amino acids. Germline-derived CDR1 and CDR2 are SQVTM and ANQGSEA. V was clipped by 0 bases and J by 3 bases; unmatched bases: 10. Here the CDR3 DNA reads TGCAGCGTTGAAGAGGCCTCTAGCGGGGGACCCAAAGAGACCCAGTACTTC. Translation gives CSVEEASSGGPKETQYF.

V is TRBV5-1 and J is TRBJ2-1; 9 nucleotides agree with TRBD1. The germline gives CDR1 SGHRS, CDR2 YFSETQ. V was pared by 0 bases and J by 1 base, with 5 bases of the junction left unmatched. There are 17 residues in the CDR3. The CDR3 DNA sequence: TGCGCCAGCAGCTTGGGGCCGGGACAGGGTTCCTACAATGAGCAGTTCTTC. Its protein product is CASSLGPGQGSYNEQFF. Complete variable domain (other parts from reference TRBV5-1 and TRBJ2-1): KAGVTQTPRYLIKTRGQQVTLSCSPISGHRSVSWYQQTPGQGLQFLFEYFSETQRNKGNFPGRFSGRQFSNSRSEMNVSTLELGDSALYLCASSLGPGQGSYNEQFFGPGTRLTVL.

The CDR3 is CASSGHSQETQYF. The CDR3 DNA reads as TGTGCCAGCAGTGGGCACTCTCAAGAGACCCAGTACTTC. This sequence joins TRBV2 and TRBJ2-5; unclear D gene. CDR3 length equals 13 residues. V was trimmed by 4 bases and J by 2 bases, leaving 8 bases between them. CDR1 SNHLY and CDR2 FYNNEI come from the germline V gene. Full variable domain (outside the CDR3, taken from reference TRBV2 and TRBJ2-5): EPEVTQTPSHQVTQMGQEVILRCVPISNHLYFYWYRQILGQKVEFLVSFYNNEISEKSEIFDDQFSVERPDGSNFTLKIRSTKLEDSAMYFCASSGHSQETQYFGPGTRLLVL.

The gene calls are TRBV7-2 and TRBJ2-7; 16 bases are shared with TRBD2. The CDR3 covers 16 residues. Germline CDR1 and CDR2: SGHTA and FQGNSA. Unmatched junction bases numbered 5, after V lost 3 bases and J lost 6 bases. CDR3 sequence (DNA): TGTGCCAGCAGCTTTGGGACTAGCGGGAGGGGCCTCGAGCAGTACTTC. This codes for CASSFGTSGRGLEQYF. The complete variable domain, with remaining parts taken from reference TRBV7-2 and TRBJ2-7, reads GAGVSQSPSNKVTEKGKDVELRCDPISGHTALYWYRQSLGQGLEFLIYFQGNSAPDKSGLPSDRFSAERTGGSVSTLTIQRTQQEDSAVYLCASSFGTSGRGLEQYFGPGTRLTVT.

This rearrangement joins TRBV19 to TRBJ1-2, with 8 bases that match TRBD1. This CDR3 has 14 residues. Trimming removed 6 bases from V and 4 bases from J; junction bases left unmatched: 7. Germline-derived CDR1 and CDR2 are LNHDA and SQIVND (reference sequence). This chain's CDR3 is CASRGRGRIYGYTF. The CDR3 nucleotides read TGTGCCAGTAGGGGCAGGGGGCGCATCTATGGCTACACCTTC. Variable domain in full (rest from reference TRBV19 and TRBJ1-2): DGGITQSPKYLFRKEGQNVTLSCEQNLNHDAMYWYRQDPGQGLRLIYYSQIVNDFQKGDIAEGYSVSREKKESFPLTVTSAQKNPTAFYLCASRGRGRIYGYTFGSGTRLTVV.

This chain connects TRBV10-3 to TRBJ1-4; 7 nucleotides agree with TRBD1. Looked up from germline, CDR1 is ENHRY and CDR2 is SYGVKD. The CDR3 covers 14 residues. Trimming cost V 4 bases and J 3 bases; bases outside gene matches: 2. The CDR3 loop reads CAISGTGPNEKLFF. CDR3 DNA sequence: TGTGCCATCAGTGGGACAGGCCCTAATGAAAAACTGTTTTTT.

This chain joins TRBV18 and TRBJ1-5; D remains unclear. Germline CDR1 and CDR2: KGHSH and LQKENI. The CDR3 consists of 16 residues. V gave up 4 bases and J gave up 5 bases, with 18 bases separating them. CDR3 sequence (DNA): TGTGCCAGCTCACTGAGGCCCCGGCCTCGGGATCAGCCCCAGCATTTT. It yields the protein CASSLRPRPRDQPQHF. The variable domain in full, with the rest retrieved from reference TRBV18 and TRBJ1-5, is NAGVMQNPRHLVRRRGQEARLRCSPMKGHSHVYWYRQLPEEGLKFMVYLQKENIIDESGMPKERFSAEFPKEGPSILRIQQVVRGDSAAYFCASSLRPRPRDQPQHFGDGTRLSIL.

DNA of the CDR3: TGTGCCAGCAGTGAAGGGGGGCGGTCCGGCAATCAGCCCCAGCATTTT. It encodes CASSEGGRSGNQPQHF. V and J are TRBV6-1 and TRBJ1-5, with D maybe TRBD1 (6 bases). CDR3 length: 16 residues. Germline V lookup: CDR1 MNHNS, CDR2 SASEGT. V was cut by 1 base and J by 2 bases, with 12 bases left in between.

J is TRBJ2-5 and V is TRBV7-2; the D gene is possibly TRBD1 (5 bases). Trimming took 2 bases from V and 4 from J, leaving 8 bases between them. The CDR3 loop spans 13 amino acids. The germline gives CDR1 SGHTA, CDR2 FQGNSA. The CDR3 DNA sequence: TGTGCCAGCAGCTTAAGGGGTCCAGAGACCCAGTACTTC. This translates into CASSLRGPETQYF.

The gene calls are TRBV6-6 and TRBJ1-1; D ambiguous. Per germline, CDR1 MNHNY and CDR2 SVGAGI (reference sequence). Trimming took 5 bases from V and 7 from J, leaving 11 bases between them. The CDR3 has 12 residues. For the CDR3, the DNA is TGTGCCAGCAGTGAGGGCTGGGGTGAAGCTTTCTTT. This sequence encodes CASSEGWGEAFF.

In its sample, this clone was seen a few times. The V gene is TRBV7-8, the J gene TRBJ2-7; 8 nucleotides align to TRBD1. CDR1 SGHVS and CDR2 FQNEAQ come from the germline V gene. The CDR3 totals 14 residues. The V gene end was trimmed by 5 bases and the J gene end by 2 bases; junction bases not matched to a gene: 5. CDR3 in amino acids: CASSQGQGPYEQYF. In nucleotides, the CDR3 is TGTGCCAGCAGCCAAGGACAGGGCCCCTACGAGCAGTACTTC.

This clone appeared a single time. The gene calls are TRBV29-1 and TRBJ2-1; 11 nucleotides match TRBD2. V shed 4 bases, J shed 6 bases, and the junction held 8 bases outside the gene matches. Germline loops: CDR1 SQVTM, CDR2 ANQGSEA. The CDR3 length is 15 residues. The CDR3 nucleotides are TGCAGCGTTGGTGGGGCGGGACTAGCGGCCAATGAGCAGTTCTTC. It specifies CSVGGAGLAANEQFF.

The chain joins TRBV27 to TRBJ2-7, with D possibly TRBD2 on 6 matching bases. This CDR3 region has 13 residues. Germline V gives CDR1 MNHEY, CDR2 SMNVEV (reference sequence). Trimming pared 8 bases from V and 3 bases from J, leaving 14 bases between. In nucleotides, the CDR3 is TGTGCCAGCCGCCGCTGGGGGGACTACGAGCAGTACTTC. As protein: CASRRWGDYEQYF.

The chain is built from TRBV10-3 and TRBJ2-7; 7 positions match TRBD2. CDR1 and CDR2 from the germline V gene are ENHRY and SYGVKD. The junction had 10 bases not matched to a gene; V was cut back by 11 bases and J by 6 bases. This CDR3 spans 12 amino acids. The CDR3 here is CAFAGVGSEQYF. In DNA form, the CDR3 reads TGTGCCTTCGCGGGAGTGGGATCCGAGCAGTACTTC.

This clone was observed once. The CDR3 region is CASSDHRVGYTF. DNA for the CDR3: TGTGCCAGCAGTGATCACAGGGTTGGCTACACCTTC. This rearrangement joins TRBV6-1 to TRBJ1-2; D perhaps matches TRBD1 (6 bases). V was pared by 3 bases and J by 7 bases, with 9 bases between. This CDR3 comprises 12 residues. Germline loops: CDR1 MNHNS, CDR2 SASEGT.

J is TRBJ1-1 and V is TRBV2; tentative D call: TRBD1 (5 bases). The germline V and J ends were trimmed by 6 bases and 4 bases, with 6 bases remaining between them. The CDR3 extends over 11 amino acids. Germline CDR1 reads SNHLY; CDR2 reads FYNNEI. The CDR3 spells CASSRVTEAFF. The DNA of the CDR3 is TGTGCCAGCAGCAGGGTCACTGAAGCTTTCTTT.